These 30 T cell receptor beta chains came from one sample sequenced in a study of blood T cell repertoires in COVID-19. TCRdb's table, derived via immunoSEQ multiplex PCR, lists solely in-frame clones and lacks some. The sample lists more than 70,000 clones; approximately 86% were seen once. The sequenced material came from peripheral blood. Receptors originate from a man aged 55 to 69 with acute or convalescent COVID-19.

CDR3 loop: CASSLVPVSEQYF. The CDR3 DNA reads as TGTGCCAGCAGCTTAGTACCTGTCAGCGAGCAGTACTTC. This chain links TRBV7-2 with TRBJ2-7, with unresolved D. V gave up 1 base and J gave up 6 bases, with 10 bases separating them. Germline CDR1 and CDR2: SGHTA and FQGNSA. The CDR3 runs to 13 residues.

The gene calls are TRBV11-3 and TRBJ2-5; TRBD2 agrees at 14 bases. Trimming removed 5 bases from V and 5 bases from J; junction bases left unmatched: 10. This CDR3 comprises 17 residues. Germline V lookup: CDR1 SGHNT, CDR2 YENEEA. The CDR3 sequence: CASSRRLAGGPLETQYF. The CDR3 DNA reads TGTGCCAGCAGCCGCCGACTAGCGGGGGGGCCTTTGGAGACCCAGTACTTC.

Only a few counts were recorded for this clone. The chain links TRBV5-1 to TRBJ1-1, with a weak D call TRBD1 (6 bases). CDR1 SGHRS and CDR2 YFSETQ come from the germline V gene. The V gene lost 4 bases and the J gene lost 1 base, with 8 bases spanning the gap. This CDR3 is built from 13 residues. The CDR3 spells CASSLDRNTEAFF. CDR3 DNA: TGCGCCAGCAGCCTGGACAGGAACACTGAAGCTTTCTTT.

This chain links TRBV6-4 with TRBJ1-2, with TRBD1 identical over 7 bases. Trimming removed 6 bases from V and 8 bases from J; junction bases left unmatched: 12. CDR3 size: 14 residues. From germline, CDR1 is MRHNA and CDR2 SNTAGT. CDR3 sequence: CASSRTGTMGGYTF. CDR3 sequence (DNA): TGTGCCAGCAGCCGGACAGGAACCATGGGGGGCTACACCTTC.

This chain links TRBV6-5 with TRBJ1-4; D is unclear. The CDR3 sequence is 15 residues long. The V gene's germline CDR1 is MNHEY and CDR2 SVGAGI. V lost 3 bases and J 6 bases, leaving 14 bases between the germline ends. In DNA form, the CDR3 reads TGTGCCAGCAGTTATAGGAGGGCTGGGCATGAAAAACTGTTTTTT. Translated, it gives CASSYRRAGHEKLFF.

Here the CDR3 DNA reads TGTGCCAGCAGCTTAGGCCTAGCGGGAGGGGCCTGGAATGAGCAGTTCTTC. Translation gives CASSLGLAGGAWNEQFF. This chain joins TRBV11-2 and TRBJ2-1; TRBD2 aligns across 12 bases. Germline assignment: CDR1 SGHAT and CDR2 FQNNGV. Germline trimming cut 1 base from V and 7 bases from J; bases unmatched to any gene: 8. This CDR3 is built from 17 residues. Together with reference TRBV11-2 and TRBJ2-1, the CDR3 gives the full variable domain: EAGVAQSPRYKIIEKRQSVAFWCNPISGHATLYWYQQILGQGPKLLIQFQNNGVVDDSQLPKDRFSAERLKGVDSTLKIQPAKLEDSAVYLCASSLGLAGGAWNEQFFGPGTRLTVL.

There are a few counts of this clone. The chain couples TRBV7-2 to TRBJ2-7; tentative D call: TRBD1 (5 bases). V was clipped by 5 bases and J by 6 bases, with 20 bases between them. CDR1 and CDR2 (germline): SGHTA, FQGNSA. The CDR3 extends over 15 amino acids. The CDR3 nucleotides are TGTGCCAGCAGCCCTCCCGGCAGGGTAACTCGCGAGCAGTACTTC. Amino acid sequence: CASSPPGRVTREQYF.

The gene calls are TRBV18 and TRBJ2-1, with TRBD2 as a possible D gene (6 bases). The V and J ends lost 0 bases and 4 bases respectively, with 13 bases between them. The CDR3 loop spans 16 amino acids. Germline lookup yields CDR1 KGHSH and CDR2 LQKENI. Here the CDR3 DNA reads TGTGCCAGCTCACCACCTTTGCGGACTACATACAATGAGCAGTTCTTC. This gives the protein CASSPPLRTTYNEQFF.

The rearrangement uses TRBV6-5 and TRBJ1-1; perhaps TRBD1 as D (6 bases). Germline V gene lookup returns CDR1 MNHEY and CDR2 SVGAGI. The CDR3 contains 15 residues. Trimming left V 5 bases short and J 3 bases short, with 16 bases between. CDR3 nucleotide sequence: TGTGCCAGCAGTACAACCACAGGGTTGGACACTGAAGCTTTCTTT. Its translation is CASSTTTGLDTEAFF.

V gene TRBV7-8 combines with J gene TRBJ1-1; D might be TRBD1 (5 bases). The CDR3 is made up of 14 amino acids. Between the trimmed V and J ends, which lost 3 bases and 4 bases, there was a span of 12 bases. CDR1 is SGHVS and CDR2 is FQNEAQ in the germline V gene. CDR3 in amino acids: CASSFGGSSTEAFF. The CDR3 coding sequence is TGTGCCAGCAGCTTCGGGGGATCAAGCACTGAAGCTTTCTTT.

This clone has only one observation. The rearrangement joins TRBV10-1 to TRBJ1-3; possible D gene TRBD1, 5 bases. Trimming pared 4 bases from V and 0 bases from J, leaving 16 bases between. This CDR3 has 17 residues. Germline V gene sequence: CDR1 WNHNN, CDR2 SYGVQD (reference sequence). The CDR3 bases are TGCGCCAGCAGTGGTGTCGCAGGGAAAGACTCTGGAAACACCATATATTTT. Its translation: CASSGVAGKDSGNTIYF.

This chain joins TRBV11-2 and TRBJ1-1; D unclear. CDR3 size: 16 residues. The V gene lost 3 bases and the J gene lost 1 base, with 15 bases spanning the gap. The germline V gene encodes CDR1 SGHAT and CDR2 FQNNGV. CDR3 in amino acids: CASSFGGGVGNTEAFF. The CDR3 bases are TGTGCCAGCAGCTTTGGAGGCGGGGTTGGGAACACTGAAGCTTTCTTT.

The rearrangement links TRBV5-1 to TRBJ2-5; the match to TRBD2 covers 9 bases. Germline-derived CDR1 and CDR2 are SGHRS and YFSETQ. The CDR3 sequence is 14 residues long. V gave up 5 bases and J gave up 2 bases; unmatched junction bases: 4. The CDR3 coding sequence is TGCGCCAGCAGTCCCAGCGGGGGGCAAGAGACCCAGTACTTC. Translating it yields CASSPSGGQETQYF.

V and J are TRBV7-2 and TRBJ1-1; no definite D call. The CDR3 consists of 14 residues. Per the germline V gene, CDR1 is SGHTA and CDR2 is FQGNSA. The V end was cut by 2 bases, the J end by 0 bases, with 7 bases between. The CDR3 DNA reads as TGTGCCAGCAGCTTATTTCCGGTGAACACTGAAGCTTTCTTT. Amino acids: CASSLFPVNTEAFF. The full variable domain, with the rest looked up from reference TRBV7-2 and TRBJ1-1, is GAGVSQSPSNKVTEKGKDVELRCDPISGHTALYWYRQSLGQGLEFLIYFQGNSAPDKSGLPSDRFSAERTGGSVSTLTIQRTQQEDSAVYLCASSLFPVNTEAFFGQGTRLTVV.

This chain uses TRBV5-1 with TRBJ2-1; a weak D match, TRBD1 (6 bases). Trimming left V 0 bases short and J 13 bases short, with 11 bases between. The CDR3 covers 12 residues. Germline assignment: CDR1 SGHRS and CDR2 YFSETQ. CDR3 sequence: CASSLEGDAQFF. The CDR3 DNA sequence: TGCGCCAGCAGCTTGGAGGGGGATGCCCAGTTCTTC. Full variable domain (remainder filled in from reference TRBV5-1 and TRBJ2-1): KAGVTQTPRYLIKTRGQQVTLSCSPISGHRSVSWYQQTPGQGLQFLFEYFSETQRNKGNFPGRFSGRQFSNSRSEMNVSTLELGDSALYLCASSLEGDAQFFGPGTRLTVL.

The chain uses TRBV30 and TRBJ2-5; D not resolved. This CDR3 comprises 12 residues. CDR1 and CDR2 (germline): GTSNPN, SVGIG (reference sequence). V was clipped by 2 bases and J by 3 bases, with 7 bases between them. DNA for the CDR3: TGTGCCTGGAGTAAAGCCAAAGAGACCCAGTACTTC. Translation gives CAWSKAKETQYF.

This clone was observed a single time. The chain couples TRBV6-2 or TRBV6-3 to TRBJ1-1, with D maybe TRBD1 (6 bases). This CDR3 is built from 16 residues. CDR1 and CDR2 (germline): MNHEY, SVGEGT. V was cut by 5 bases and J by 1 base, with 17 bases left in between. This chain's CDR3 is CASSTTRQDTNTEAFF. CDR3 in DNA: TGTGCCAGCAGTACGACTCGACAGGACACGAACACTGAAGCTTTCTTT.

The V gene is TRBV24-1, the J gene TRBJ2-2; TRBD1 aligns across 8 bases. This CDR3 region has 17 residues. The germline CDR1 and CDR2 sequences are KGHDR and SFDVKD. V trimming: 3 bases; J trimming: 1 base; junction bases outside the gene matches: 6. The chain's CDR3 is CATSDSAGTGNTGELFF. The CDR3 DNA sequence: TGTGCCACCAGTGATAGCGCCGGGACAGGGAACACCGGGGAGCTGTTTTTT.

This clone has just a few counts. J is TRBJ2-2 and V is TRBV12-5; tentatively, D is TRBD1 (5 bases). Germline V gene data show CDR1 as LGHNT and CDR2 as FRNRAP. The CDR3 extends over 14 amino acids. Trimming left V 6 bases short and J 1 base short, with 9 bases between. The CDR3 DNA follows: TGTGCTAGTGGCCTTGGACAGAACACCGGGGAGCTGTTTTTT. This translates into CASGLGQNTGELFF.

The chain is built from TRBV6-2 or TRBV6-3 and TRBJ2-7; 9 nucleotides match TRBD2. Trimming removed 6 bases from V and 2 bases from J; junction bases left unmatched: 11. Germline lookup yields CDR1 MNHEY and CDR2 SVGEGT. CDR3 length: 16 residues. The CDR3 DNA sequence: TGTGCCAGCAGCTCCCCGGGTAGCGGGGGTGCCTACGAGCAGTACTTC. The encoded protein is CASSSPGSGGAYEQYF.

This rearrangement joins TRBV10-2 to TRBJ1-6, with TRBD1 identical over 7 bases. Looked up from germline, CDR1 is WSHSY and CDR2 is SAAADI. The CDR3 sequence is 14 residues long. V lost 6 bases and J lost 7; bases outside the gene matches: 6. The CDR3, as DNA: TGCGCCAGCAGCTCCGGGACAGAGAATTCACCCCTCCACTTT. It specifies CASSSGTENSPLHF.

The chain uses TRBV7-2 and TRBJ2-7, with a tentative D call TRBD1 (6 bases). Germline V gives CDR1 SGHTA, CDR2 FQGNSA. Trimming pared 1 base from V and 2 bases from J, leaving 9 bases between. This CDR3 comprises 14 residues. The CDR3 coding sequence is TGTGCCAGCAGCTTAGTGGACAGAACCTACGAGCAGTACTTC. This gives the protein CASSLVDRTYEQYF.

This clone was observed once. This chain joins TRBV2 and TRBJ1-5; 9 nucleotides match TRBD1. The germline CDR1 and CDR2 sequences are SNHLY and FYNNEI. The ends lost 3 bases at V and 3 bases at J; junction bases unmatched: 9. The CDR3 is made up of 17 amino acids. The CDR3 DNA follows: TGTGCCAGCAGTGAGGTGGGGACAGGGCTCGCCAATCAGCCCCAGCATTTT. Protein: CASSEVGTGLANQPQHF.

The chain recombines TRBV30 with TRBJ1-2; the D gene is possibly TRBD1 (6 bases). Germline lookup yields CDR1 GTSNPN and CDR2 SVGIG (reference sequence). This CDR3 has 13 amino acids. Trimming pared 5 bases from V and 2 bases from J, leaving 12 bases between. This CDR3 reads CAWGSTGNYGYTF. In nucleotides, the CDR3 is TGTGCCTGGGGGAGCACAGGGAACTATGGCTACACCTTC.

This clone was picked up a small number of times. In nucleotides, the CDR3 is TGTGCCAGCGAGGGACAGACTAACTCTGGAAACACCATATATTTT. It encodes CASEGQTNSGNTIYF. The chain recombines TRBV13 with TRBJ1-3; the match to TRBD1 covers 7 bases. Unmatched junction bases numbered 7, after V lost 8 bases and J lost 0 bases. The CDR3 length is 15 residues. Germline V lookup: CDR1 PRHDT, CDR2 FYEKMQ (reference sequence).

The chain is built from TRBV12-3 or TRBV12-4 and TRBJ2-1; the D gene is possibly TRBD2 (6 bases). The CDR3 sequence is 13 residues long. V was cut by 7 bases and J by 2 bases, with 9 bases left in between. The CDR3 protein is CASTSGAYNEQFF. CDR3 DNA: TGTGCCAGCACTTCGGGGGCCTACAATGAGCAGTTCTTC.

The chain combines TRBV7-9 with TRBJ2-7; 8 bases map to TRBD1. This CDR3 is built from 15 residues. V gave up 4 bases and J gave up 5 bases; unmatched junction bases: 10. Per germline, CDR1 SEHNR and CDR2 FQNEAQ (reference sequence). CDR3 sequence: CASSSIPRTGNEQYF. The CDR3 region has the DNA TGTGCCAGCAGCTCCATCCCCCGGACAGGGAACGAGCAGTACTTC.

This chain joins TRBV7-9 and TRBJ2-1, with D possibly TRBD1 on 6 matching bases. V was shortened by 3 bases and J by 7 bases, with 10 bases between the two germline ends. The CDR3 is made up of 13 amino acids. Looked up from germline, CDR1 is SEHNR and CDR2 is FQNEAQ (reference sequence). CDR3 loop: CASSLARGNEQFF. CDR3 bases: TGTGCCAGCAGCTTGGCTAGGGGGAATGAGCAGTTCTTC. The variable domain in full, with the rest retrieved from reference TRBV7-9 and TRBJ2-1, is DTGVSQNPRHKITKRGQNVTFRCDPISEHNRLYWYRQTLGQGPEFLTYFQNEAQLEKSRLLSDRFSAERPKGSFSTLEIQRTEQGDSAMYLCASSLARGNEQFFGPGTRLTVL.

This chain connects TRBV2 to TRBJ1-3, with D perhaps TRBD1 (5 bases). There are 13 residues in the CDR3. With 8 bases removed from V and 7 bases from J, the gap between germline ends came to 15 bases. Germline values: CDR1 SNHLY, CDR2 FYNNEI. The CDR3: CASGGSSGNTIYF. In DNA form, the CDR3 reads TGTGCCAGCGGGGGGAGTTCCGGGAACACCATATATTTT.

The V and J genes are TRBV6-5 and TRBJ1-5; 8 bases agree with TRBD1. V lost 6 bases to trimming and J lost 6 bases; unmatched junction nucleotides: 10. Germline V CDR1 and CDR2: MNHEY, SVGAGI. The CDR3 contains 15 residues. DNA of the CDR3: TGTGCCAGCAGAGGAACAGGGGGAAGGGGTCAGCCCCAGCATTTT. This codes for CASRGTGGRGQPQHF.